These 20 T cell receptor beta chains originate from one sample sequenced in a study of T cells in Graves' hyperthyroidism and ophthalmopathy. Researchers took RNA transcripts and amplified the TCR beta CDR3 regions from them. The HTBI primer set drove a first-round RT-PCR of the TCR CDR3. Using its own MiXCR run on the multiplex PCR reads, TCRdb lists one record per CDR3 protein. The sample records 500,000 or so distinct CDR3 sequences, 15% to 20% being singletons. The source material was blood. The receptor set was obtained from a woman aged 25 to 39 with Graves' ophthalmopathy.

The sample holds many counts of this clonotype. The gene calls are TRBV7-2 and TRBJ2-1; TRBD2 agrees at 8 bases. V lost 3 bases to trimming and J lost 2 bases; unmatched junction nucleotides: 15. CDR3 size: 19 residues. Germline V lookup: CDR1 SGHTA, CDR2 FQGNSA. CDR3 sequence reads: CASSFQGLGRSTAYNEQFF. In DNA, the CDR3 is TGTGCCAGCAGCTTCCAGGGACTAGGACGTTCCACCGCCTACAATGAGCAGTTCTTC.

This clonotype has only a few counts. The CDR3 nucleotides are TGCGCCAGCAGCCAAGAAGGTAAATTCGGAGAGGAGCAGTTCTTC. This codes for CASSQEGKFGEEQFF. The rearrangement joins TRBV4-1 to TRBJ2-1, with D unresolved. Germline CDR1 is MGHRA and CDR2 is YSYEKL. V dropped 0 bases and J dropped 10 bases, with 16 bases sitting between them. The CDR3 covers 15 residues.

This clonotype was seen a handful of times. V gene TRBV12-3 or TRBV12-4 combines with J gene TRBJ2-3; perhaps TRBD2 as D (5 bases). Deletions cut 2 bases from V and 3 bases from J, with 12 bases between. This CDR3 is built from 15 residues. CDR3 nucleotide sequence: TGTGCCAGCAGTTTATCTGAGGGAGCAACAGATACGCAGTATTTT. It encodes CASSLSEGATDTQYF.

This clonotype was picked up many times. The chain carries TRBV28 and TRBJ2-7; 7 bases line up with TRBD2. This CDR3 is built from 15 residues. V lost 3 bases and J lost 2; bases outside the gene matches: 7. From germline, CDR1 is MDHEN and CDR2 SYDVKM. The CDR3 nucleotides are TGTGCCAGCAGTTTGTTTGCGGGAGCGACCTACGAGCAGTACTTC. It is translated as CASSLFAGATYEQYF.

This clonotype was observed many times. The chain carries TRBV28 and TRBJ1-2, with TRBD1 matching over 12 bases. The CDR3 runs to 13 residues. CDR1 MDHEN and CDR2 SYDVKM come from the germline V gene. Unmatched junction bases numbered 8, after V lost 11 bases and J lost 7 bases. The chain's CDR3 is CAGMGQGATGYTF. In DNA form, the CDR3 reads TGTGCCGGGATGGGACAGGGGGCGACTGGCTACACCTTC.

This clonotype was counted at least ten times. The chain joins TRBV7-2 to TRBJ2-2; D possibly corresponds to TRBD2 (5 bases). The CDR3 sequence is 15 residues long. Per the germline V gene, CDR1 is SGHTA and CDR2 is FQGNSA. V shed 5 bases and J shed 5 bases, with 15 bases lying between them. The CDR3 nucleotides are TGTGCCAGCAGCCCGTTCACTAGGTGGACCGGGGAGCTGTTTTTT. Its protein product is CASSPFTRWTGELFF.

The table lists this clonotype with many counts. The CDR3: CASSLILEGLGMAQHF. As DNA, the CDR3 is TGTGCCAGCAGCTTGATTCTGGAGGGTTTGGGAATGGCCCAGCATTTT. This chain joins TRBV5-5 and TRBJ1-5, with unresolved D. Germline-derived CDR1 and CDR2 are SGHKS and YYEKEE (reference sequence). CDR3 length: 16 residues. Trimming took off 1 base at V and 11 bases at J, with 22 bases between the two ends.

This clonotype was picked up a small number of times. The chain is built from TRBV5-6 and TRBJ1-3; possible D gene TRBD1, 6 bases. This CDR3 has 17 residues. Trimming shortened V by 2 bases and J by 1 base, and 16 bases separated the two germline ends. Germline V lookup: CDR1 SGHDT, CDR2 YYEEEE. The CDR3 loop reads CASSLFSGEFSGNTIYF. In nucleotides, the CDR3 is TGTGCCAGCAGCTTATTCTCAGGGGAATTTTCTGGAAACACCATATATTTT.

V gene TRBV4-3 combines with J gene TRBJ1-1; possibly TRBD1 for D (5 bases). The CDR3 spans 16 residues. Trimming removed 0 bases at V and 6 bases at J, with 17 bases between. Per germline, CDR1 LGHNA and CDR2 YSLEER. CDR3 sequence: CASSQDRGEGIAEAFF. In DNA form, the CDR3 reads TGCGCCAGCAGCCAAGATAGAGGGGAGGGGATCGCTGAAGCTTTCTTT.

The sample holds many counts of this clonotype. This rearrangement joins TRBV12-5 to TRBJ2-2, with D perhaps matching TRBD1 (6 bases). V dropped 4 bases and J dropped 0 bases, with 21 bases sitting between them. In germline, CDR1 is LGHNT, CDR2 FRNRAP. CDR3 size: 19 residues. The CDR3 DNA reads as TGTGCTAGTGGTTCAGGACAGAGTACCTTCCCGTCGAACACCGGGGAGCTGTTTTTT. It encodes CASGSGQSTFPSNTGELFF. Full variable domain (remainder filled in from reference TRBV12-5 and TRBJ2-2): DARVTQTPRHKVTEMGQEVTMRCQPILGHNTVFWYRQTMMQGLELLAYFRNRAPLDDSGMPKDRFSAEMPDATLATLKIQPSEPRDSAVYFCASGSGQSTFPSNTGELFFGEGSRLTVL.

The sample holds many counts of this clonotype. The chain uses TRBV7-8 and TRBJ2-3; 9 bases line up with TRBD1. This CDR3 is built from 16 residues. Germline lookup yields CDR1 SGHVS and CDR2 FQNEAQ. Trimming removed 5 bases from V and 3 bases from J; junction bases left unmatched: 9. CDR3 sequence reads: CASSPLDRGTTDTQYF. CDR3 nucleotides: TGTGCCAGCAGCCCCCTGGACAGGGGTACGACAGATACGCAGTATTTT.

This clonotype turned up a few times. The rearrangement uses TRBV4-2 and TRBJ1-5, with D possibly being TRBD1 (6 bases). The CDR3 runs to 16 residues. The germline gives CDR1 LGHNA, CDR2 YNFKEQ. Trimming shortened V by 0 bases and J by 5 bases, and 14 bases separated the two germline ends. The CDR3 DNA reads TGTGCCAGCAGCCAAGAGCCCGGACAGCCTCATCAGCCCCAGCATTTT. It yields the protein CASSQEPGQPHQPQHF.

This clonotype was picked up many times. This chain uses TRBV18 with TRBJ2-1; 14 bases map to TRBD2. Trimming took 2 bases from V and 8 from J; bases not matched to a gene: 5. This CDR3 spans 16 amino acids. Per germline, CDR1 KGHSH and CDR2 LQKENI. The DNA of the CDR3 is TGTGCCAGCTCACCAGGGACTAGCGGGAGAGGGGATGAGCAGTTCTTC. This codes for CASSPGTSGRGDEQFF.

This sequence joins TRBV7-2 and TRBJ1-4; 8 bases match TRBD1. Germline loops: CDR1 SGHTA, CDR2 FQGNSA. CDR3 length: 15 residues. Trimming cost V 2 bases and J 7 bases; bases outside gene matches: 6. CDR3 residues: CASSLTQGAFEKLFF. DNA for the CDR3: TGTGCCAGCAGCTTAACCCAGGGGGCGTTTGAAAAACTGTTTTTT.

This clonotype was seen a few times. The chain joins TRBV19 to TRBJ1-2; 8 bases agree with TRBD1. This CDR3 region has 14 residues. Trimming removed 4 bases from V and 6 bases from J; junction bases left unmatched: 7. Germline lookup yields CDR1 LNHDA and CDR2 SQIVND (reference sequence). The CDR3 sequence is CASSRTGSGNGYTF. Here the CDR3 DNA reads TGTGCCAGTAGTAGGACAGGGAGCGGAAATGGCTACACCTTC.

This clonotype was observed at least ten times. The J gene is TRBJ2-1, the V gene TRBV29-1, with 7 positions matching TRBD2. Germline V gives CDR1 SQVTM, CDR2 ANQGSEA. The CDR3 has 14 residues. V shed 4 bases and J 3 bases; nucleotides not matched to a gene: 6. The chain's CDR3 is CSVVRLADYNEQFF. The CDR3 nucleotides are TGCAGCGTTGTAAGGCTAGCGGACTACAATGAGCAGTTCTTC.

V usage is TRBV20-1 and J usage is TRBJ2-7, with 7 bases aligning to TRBD1. Trimming removed 0 bases from V and 5 bases from J; junction bases left unmatched: 10. Germline V gene lookup returns CDR1 DFQATT and CDR2 SNEGSKA (reference sequence). The CDR3 has 15 residues. The CDR3 bases are TGCAGTGCTAGAGATCTCGGTCAGGGGGTCCACGAGCAGTACTTC. As protein: CSARDLGQGVHEQYF.

This clonotype came up a few times. The V call is TRBV19, the J call TRBJ2-1, with 8 bases lining up with TRBD2. V trimming: 3 bases; J trimming: 5 bases; junction bases outside the gene matches: 12. The CDR3 has 17 amino acids. Germline V gives CDR1 LNHDA, CDR2 SQIVND (reference sequence). CDR3 amino acids: CASSIIPAGGRDNEQFF. The CDR3 DNA reads TGTGCCAGTAGTATCATACCCGCGGGAGGAAGAGACAATGAGCAGTTCTTC.

This clonotype was observed many times. The chain links TRBV30 to TRBJ1-2; D gene unclear. There are 12 residues in the CDR3. Germline values: CDR1 GTSNPN, CDR2 SVGIG (reference sequence). The V gene lost 5 bases and the J gene lost 4 bases, with 11 bases spanning the gap. Here the CDR3 DNA reads TGTGCCTGGGGACGTCCCCTCTATGGCTACACCTTC. Translating it yields CAWGRPLYGYTF. Supplemented by reference TRBV30 and TRBJ1-2, the full variable domain reads SQTIHQWPATLVQPVGSPLSLECTVEGTSNPNLYWYRQAAGRGLQLLFYSVGIGQISSEVPQNLSASRPQDRQFILSSKKLLLSDSGFYLCAWGRPLYGYTFGSGTRLTVV.

This clonotype has at least ten counts. The chain carries TRBV18 and TRBJ2-7, with TRBD1 matching over 8 bases. V shed 4 bases and J 3 bases; nucleotides not matched to a gene: 2. CDR1 and CDR2 (germline): KGHSH, LQKENI. This CDR3 has 13 amino acids. The CDR3 loop is CASSRTGFYEQYF. Here the CDR3 DNA reads TGTGCCAGCTCACGGACAGGGTTCTACGAGCAGTACTTC.